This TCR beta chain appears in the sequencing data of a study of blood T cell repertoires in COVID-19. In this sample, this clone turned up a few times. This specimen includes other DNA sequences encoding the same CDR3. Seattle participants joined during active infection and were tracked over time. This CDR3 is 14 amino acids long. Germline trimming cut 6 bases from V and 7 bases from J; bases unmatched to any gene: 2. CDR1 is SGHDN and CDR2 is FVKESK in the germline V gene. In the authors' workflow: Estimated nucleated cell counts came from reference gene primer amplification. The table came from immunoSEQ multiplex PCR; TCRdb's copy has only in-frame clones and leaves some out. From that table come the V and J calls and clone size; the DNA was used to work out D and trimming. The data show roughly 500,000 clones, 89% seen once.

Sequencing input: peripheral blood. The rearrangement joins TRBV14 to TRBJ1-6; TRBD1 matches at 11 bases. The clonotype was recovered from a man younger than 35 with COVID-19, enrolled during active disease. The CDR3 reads CASSWDRGNSPLHF. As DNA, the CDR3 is TGTGCCAGCAGTTGGGACAGGGGGAATTCACCCCTCCACTTT.